What follows are 10 T cell receptor beta chains derived from one specimen sequenced in a study of CD8 T cells in Susac syndrome. Random hexamers were used to reverse transcribe the RNA input (roughly 0.5 to 1 ug). TCRdb itself ran the immunoSEQ multiplex PCR reads through MiXCR, one entry per CDR3 protein. The repertoire includes some 200,000 distinct CDR3 sequences, about 95% of them detected once, and 0.08% to 0.095% sits in the top ten. The sequencing input was CD4+ T cells from PBMCs. The receptors were gathered from a human donor with multiple sclerosis.

This chain connects TRBV27 to TRBJ2-7; unclear D gene. In germline, CDR1 is MNHEY, CDR2 SMNVEV (reference sequence). The CDR3 spans 13 residues. The V gene lost 4 bases and the J gene lost 4 bases, with 11 bases spanning the gap. CDR3 bases: TGTGCCAGCAGTTCCCCCAACAGATACGAGCAGTACTTC. Its translation: CASSSPNRYEQYF.

V gene TRBV30 combines with J gene TRBJ1-2; D is ambiguous. Trimming stripped 0 bases from V and 0 bases from J, with 8 bases between. This CDR3 contains 14 residues. Germline V gene lookup returns CDR1 GTSNPN and CDR2 SVGIG (reference sequence). This CDR3 reads CAWSVRGSNYGYTF. The CDR3 region has the DNA TGTGCCTGGAGTGTACGCGGATCTAACTATGGCTACACCTTC.

The gene calls are TRBV6-5 and TRBJ1-5; D unresolved. This CDR3 has 15 residues. Trimming shortened V by 4 bases and J by 0 bases, and 10 bases separated the two germline ends. Per germline, CDR1 MNHEY and CDR2 SVGAGI. The CDR3 coding sequence is TGTGCCAGCAGTTCCGCGGGATTTAGCAATCAGCCCCAGCATTTT. Encoded protein: CASSSAGFSNQPQHF.

This rearrangement joins TRBV20-1 to TRBJ1-5; 8 bases align to TRBD1. Germline CDR1 is DFQATT and CDR2 is SNEGSKA (reference sequence). After removal of 0 bases from V and 5 bases from J, the junction contained 6 bases not matched to a gene. The CDR3 runs 15 residues. Written as DNA, the CDR3 is TGCAGTGCTAGAGATGCGACAGGGGACGATCAGCCCCAGCATTTT. It specifies CSARDATGDDQPQHF.

Only one count was recorded for this clonotype. This chain links TRBV30 with TRBJ2-1, with 9 bases lining up with TRBD2. The CDR3 is 15 amino acids. The V gene end was trimmed by 2 bases and the J gene end by 6 bases; junction bases not matched to a gene: 8. Germline V CDR1 and CDR2: GTSNPN, SVGIG (reference sequence). CDR3 sequence reads: CAWSRGGRAVNEQFF. For the CDR3, the DNA is TGTGCCTGGAGTAGAGGCGGGAGGGCAGTCAATGAGCAGTTCTTC.

The chain has TRBV7-2 and TRBJ1-2; TRBD1 might be the D (6 bases). This CDR3 is 14 amino acids long. Germline lookup yields CDR1 SGHTA and CDR2 FQGNSA. V lost 1 base and J 8 bases, leaving 14 bases between the germline ends. Written as DNA, the CDR3 is TGTGCCAGCAGCTTAGGTCCGGGGGCTAGAGGCTACACCTTC. Residues: CASSLGPGARGYTF. The complete variable domain, with remaining parts taken from reference TRBV7-2 and TRBJ1-2, reads GAGVSQSPSNKVTEKGKDVELRCDPISGHTALYWYRQSLGQGLEFLIYFQGNSAPDKSGLPSDRFSAERTGGSVSTLTIQRTQQEDSAVYLCASSLGPGARGYTFGSGTRLTVV.

The V gene is TRBV7-2, the J gene TRBJ2-5; either TRBD1 or TRBD2 may supply D (5 bases each). Germline assignment: CDR1 SGHTA and CDR2 FQGNSA. Trimming pared 1 base from V and 5 bases from J, leaving 14 bases between. This CDR3 region has 15 residues. The CDR3 here is CASSLEASGRETQYF. The CDR3 bases are TGTGCCAGCAGCTTAGAGGCTTCGGGACGGGAGACCCAGTACTTC.

CDR3 sequence reads: CASSRGTPSTDTQYF. DNA for the CDR3: TGTGCCAGCTCCCGCGGGACCCCGAGCACAGATACGCAGTATTTT. V usage is TRBV6-5 and J usage is TRBJ2-3; TRBD2 is a possible D gene (6 bases). This CDR3 has 15 residues. Germline V gene lookup returns CDR1 MNHEY and CDR2 SVGAGI. V was shortened by 8 bases and J by 0 bases, with 15 bases between the two germline ends.

This chain uses TRBV15 with TRBJ2-3; D remains ambiguous. This CDR3 has 14 amino acids. With 3 bases removed from V and 0 bases from J, the gap between germline ends came to 7 bases. Looked up from germline, CDR1 is LNHNV and CDR2 is YYDKDF (reference sequence). CDR3 coding DNA: TGTGCCACCAGCAGGGGGTCCAGCACAGATACGCAGTATTTT. Encoded protein: CATSRGSSTDTQYF.

This chain joins TRBV9 and TRBJ2-5, with D perhaps TRBD1 (6 bases). CDR1 SGDLS and CDR2 YYNGEE come from the germline V gene. Trimming shortened V by 7 bases and J by 2 bases, and 12 bases separated the two germline ends. The CDR3 runs 13 residues. CDR3 in amino acids: CASGRQAQETQYF. The CDR3 DNA sequence: TGTGCCAGCGGGAGACAGGCTCAAGAGACCCAGTACTTC. The full variable domain, its missing parts supplied by reference TRBV9 and TRBJ2-5, is DSGVTQTPKHLITATGQRVTLRCSPRSGDLSVYWYQQSLDQGLQFLIQYYNGEERAKGNILERFSAQQFPDLHSELNLSSLELGDSALYFCASGRQAQETQYFGPGTRLLVL.